This paragraph covers one T cell receptor (beta chain) sequence. The sample belongs to a study of blood T cell repertoires in COVID-19. As for the study in general: Acute-phase and convalescent COVID-19 samples originated in the United States, Italy and Spain. The cDNA or gDNA used as material had been derived from T cells, B-cell-depleted T cells, or PBMCs.

Using immunoSEQ multiplex PCR, the repertoire was profiled, and TCRdb retains in-frame clones only, with some absent. Found here are 150,000 to 200,000 clones, around 76% of them singletons; the top ten hold around a sixth. CDR1 is MNHNS and CDR2 is SASEGT in the germline V gene. J lost 13 bases, V lost 2 bases, and 10 bases had no gene match. The CDR3 loop spans 14 amino acids. The sample taken for sequencing was PBMCs or T cells enriched from blood (not recorded which). The gene calls are TRBV6-1 and TRBJ1-4, with 7 bases fitting TRBD1. The TCR originated in a woman aged 45-65 years with acute COVID-19. DNA for the CDR3: TGTGCCAGCAGTGAAACAGGGGCCTTTGGGGGACTGTTTTTT. Translated: CASSETGAFGGLFF.